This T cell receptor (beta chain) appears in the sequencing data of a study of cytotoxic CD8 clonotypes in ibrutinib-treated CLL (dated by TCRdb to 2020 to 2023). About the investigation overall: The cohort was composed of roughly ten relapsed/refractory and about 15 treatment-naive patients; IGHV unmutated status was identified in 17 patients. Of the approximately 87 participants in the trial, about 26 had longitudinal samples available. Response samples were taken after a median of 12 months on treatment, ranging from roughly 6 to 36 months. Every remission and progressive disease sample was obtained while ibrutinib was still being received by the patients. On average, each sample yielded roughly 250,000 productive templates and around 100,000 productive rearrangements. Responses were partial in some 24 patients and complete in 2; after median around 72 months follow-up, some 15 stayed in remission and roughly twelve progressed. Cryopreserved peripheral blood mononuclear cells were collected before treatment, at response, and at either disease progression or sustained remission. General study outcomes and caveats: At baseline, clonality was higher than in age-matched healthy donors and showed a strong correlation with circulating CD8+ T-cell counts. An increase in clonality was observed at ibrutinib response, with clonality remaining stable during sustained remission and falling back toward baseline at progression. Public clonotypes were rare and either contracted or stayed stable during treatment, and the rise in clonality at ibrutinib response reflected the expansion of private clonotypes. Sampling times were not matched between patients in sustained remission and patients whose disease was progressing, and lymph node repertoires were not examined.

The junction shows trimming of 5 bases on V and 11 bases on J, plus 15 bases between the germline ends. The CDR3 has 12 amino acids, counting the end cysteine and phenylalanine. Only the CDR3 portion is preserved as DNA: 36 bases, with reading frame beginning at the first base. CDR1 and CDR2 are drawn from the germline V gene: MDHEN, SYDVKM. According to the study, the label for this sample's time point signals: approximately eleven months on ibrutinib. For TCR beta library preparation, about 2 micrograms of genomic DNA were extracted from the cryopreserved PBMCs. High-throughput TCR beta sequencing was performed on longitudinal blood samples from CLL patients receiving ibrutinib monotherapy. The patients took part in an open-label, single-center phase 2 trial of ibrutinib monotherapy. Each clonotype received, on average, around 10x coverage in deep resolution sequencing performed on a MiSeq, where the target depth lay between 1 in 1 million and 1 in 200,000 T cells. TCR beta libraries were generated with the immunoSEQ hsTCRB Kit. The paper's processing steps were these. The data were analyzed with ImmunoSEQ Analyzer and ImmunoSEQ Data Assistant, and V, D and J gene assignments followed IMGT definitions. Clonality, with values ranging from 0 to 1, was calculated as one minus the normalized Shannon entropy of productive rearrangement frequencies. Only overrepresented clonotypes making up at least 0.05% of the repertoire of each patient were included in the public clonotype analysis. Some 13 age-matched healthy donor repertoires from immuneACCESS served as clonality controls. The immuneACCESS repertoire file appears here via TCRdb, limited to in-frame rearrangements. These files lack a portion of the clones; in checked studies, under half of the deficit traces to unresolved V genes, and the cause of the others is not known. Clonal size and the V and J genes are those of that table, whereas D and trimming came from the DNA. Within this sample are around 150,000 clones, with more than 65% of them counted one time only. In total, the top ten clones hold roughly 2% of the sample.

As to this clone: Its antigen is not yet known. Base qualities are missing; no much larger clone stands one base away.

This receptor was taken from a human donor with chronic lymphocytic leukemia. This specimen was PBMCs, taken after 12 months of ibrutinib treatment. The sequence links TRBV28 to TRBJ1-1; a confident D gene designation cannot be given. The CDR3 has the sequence CASSRRRGEAFF. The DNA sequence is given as TGTGCCAGCAGTCGTCGGCGGGGTGAGGCTTTCTTT.